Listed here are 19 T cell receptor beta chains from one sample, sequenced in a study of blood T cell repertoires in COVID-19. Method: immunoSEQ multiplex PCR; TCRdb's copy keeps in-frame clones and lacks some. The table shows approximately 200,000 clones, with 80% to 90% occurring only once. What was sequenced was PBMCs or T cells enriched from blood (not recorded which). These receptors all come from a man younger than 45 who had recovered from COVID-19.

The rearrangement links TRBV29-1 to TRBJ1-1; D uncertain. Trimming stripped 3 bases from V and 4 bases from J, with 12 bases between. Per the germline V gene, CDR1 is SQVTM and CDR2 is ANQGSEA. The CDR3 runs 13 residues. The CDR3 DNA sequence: TGCAGCGTTGAGTACTCTCTAGCCACTGAAGCTTTCTTT. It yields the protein CSVEYSLATEAFF.

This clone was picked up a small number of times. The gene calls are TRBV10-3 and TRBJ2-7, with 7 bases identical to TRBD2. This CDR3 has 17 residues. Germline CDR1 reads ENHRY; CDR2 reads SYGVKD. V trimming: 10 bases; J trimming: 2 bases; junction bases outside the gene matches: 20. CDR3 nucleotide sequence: TGTGCCACCCTCGCAGGGCCTGGGAGGGCCCTGACCTACGAGCAGTACTTC. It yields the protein CATLAGPGRALTYEQYF.

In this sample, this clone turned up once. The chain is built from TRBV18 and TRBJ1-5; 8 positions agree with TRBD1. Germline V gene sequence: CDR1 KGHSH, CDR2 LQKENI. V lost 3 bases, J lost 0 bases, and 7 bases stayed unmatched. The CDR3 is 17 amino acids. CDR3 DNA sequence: TGTGCCAGCTCACCGGACAGGGCAATCCTTAGCAATCAGCCCCAGCATTTT. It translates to CASSPDRAILSNQPQHF. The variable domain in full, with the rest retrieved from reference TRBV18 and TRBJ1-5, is NAGVMQNPRHLVRRRGQEARLRCSPMKGHSHVYWYRQLPEEGLKFMVYLQKENIIDESGMPKERFSAEFPKEGPSILRIQQVVRGDSAAYFCASSPDRAILSNQPQHFGDGTRLSIL.

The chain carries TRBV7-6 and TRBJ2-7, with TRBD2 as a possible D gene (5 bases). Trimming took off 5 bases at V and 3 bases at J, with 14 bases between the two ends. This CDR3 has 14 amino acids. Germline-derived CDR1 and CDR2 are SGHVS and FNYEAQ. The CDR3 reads CASSREGSVYEQYF. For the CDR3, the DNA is TGTGCCAGCAGCCGAGAGGGATCCGTCTACGAGCAGTACTTC.

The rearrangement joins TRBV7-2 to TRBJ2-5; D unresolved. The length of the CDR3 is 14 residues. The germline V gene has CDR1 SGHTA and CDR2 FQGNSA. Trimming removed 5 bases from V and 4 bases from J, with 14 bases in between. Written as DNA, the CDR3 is TGTGCCAGCAGCACTGACGAGGCCCCAGAGACCCAGTACTTC. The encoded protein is CASSTDEAPETQYF.

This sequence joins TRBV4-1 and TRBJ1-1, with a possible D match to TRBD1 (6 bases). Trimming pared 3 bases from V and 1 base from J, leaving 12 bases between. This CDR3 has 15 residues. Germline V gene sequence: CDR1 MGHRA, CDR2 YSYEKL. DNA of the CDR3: TGCGCCAGCAGCCATCACCCGACAGGGAACACTGAAGCTTTCTTT. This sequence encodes CASSHHPTGNTEAFF.

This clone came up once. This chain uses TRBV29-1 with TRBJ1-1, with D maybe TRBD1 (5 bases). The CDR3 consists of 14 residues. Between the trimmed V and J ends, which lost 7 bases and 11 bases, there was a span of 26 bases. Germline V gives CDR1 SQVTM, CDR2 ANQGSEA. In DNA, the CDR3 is TGCAGCGCCCTTAACCGGGGGGAGGTTAGCGACGCTTTCTTT. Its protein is CSALNRGEVSDAFF.

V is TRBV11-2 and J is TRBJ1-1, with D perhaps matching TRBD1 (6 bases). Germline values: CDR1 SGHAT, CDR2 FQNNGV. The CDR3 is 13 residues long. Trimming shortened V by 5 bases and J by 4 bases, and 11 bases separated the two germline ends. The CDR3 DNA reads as TGTGCCAGCAGCCTCAAGACAGGCACTGAAGCTTTCTTT. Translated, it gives CASSLKTGTEAFF.

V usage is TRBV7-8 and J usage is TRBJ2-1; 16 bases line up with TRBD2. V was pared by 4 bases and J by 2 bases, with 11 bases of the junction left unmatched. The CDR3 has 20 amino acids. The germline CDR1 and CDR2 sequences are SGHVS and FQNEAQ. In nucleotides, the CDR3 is TGTGCCAGCAGCTCCCCGGTGGGACTAGCGGGGGGGCAGCCCTACAATGAGCAGTTCTTC. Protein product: CASSSPVGLAGGQPYNEQFF.

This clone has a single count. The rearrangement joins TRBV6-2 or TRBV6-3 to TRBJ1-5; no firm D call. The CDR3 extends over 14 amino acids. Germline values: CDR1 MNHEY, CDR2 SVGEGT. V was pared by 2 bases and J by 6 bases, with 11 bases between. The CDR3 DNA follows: TGTGCCAGCAGTTACGGGAGGGAAGGTCAGCCCCAGCATTTT. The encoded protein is CASSYGREGQPQHF.

The CDR3 nucleotides read TGTGCCTGGAGGGGGACAGAATATCAGCCCCAGCATTTT. Translation: CAWRGTEYQPQHF. This chain connects TRBV30 to TRBJ1-5; 7 bases line up with TRBD1. V shed 3 bases and J 5 bases; nucleotides not matched to a gene: 4. The germline CDR1 and CDR2 sequences are GTSNPN and SVGIG (reference sequence). The CDR3 is made up of 13 amino acids.

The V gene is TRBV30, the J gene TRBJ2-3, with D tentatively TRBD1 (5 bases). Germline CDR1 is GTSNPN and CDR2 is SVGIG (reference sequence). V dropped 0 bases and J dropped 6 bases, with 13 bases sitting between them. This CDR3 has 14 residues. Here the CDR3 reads CAWSVHRKWDTQYF. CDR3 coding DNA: TGTGCCTGGAGTGTACACAGGAAATGGGATACGCAGTATTTT.

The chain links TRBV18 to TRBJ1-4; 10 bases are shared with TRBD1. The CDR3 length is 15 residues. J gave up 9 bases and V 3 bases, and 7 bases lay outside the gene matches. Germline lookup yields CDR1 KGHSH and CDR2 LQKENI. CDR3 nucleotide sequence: TGTGCCAGCTCACCGACAGGGGGCGAAAAGCAAAAACTGTTTTTT. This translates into CASSPTGGEKQKLFF.

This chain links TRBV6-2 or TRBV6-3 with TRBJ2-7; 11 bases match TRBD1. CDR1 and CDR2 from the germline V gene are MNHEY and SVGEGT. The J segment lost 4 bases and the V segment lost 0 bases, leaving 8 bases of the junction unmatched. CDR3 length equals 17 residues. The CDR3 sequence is CASSYSPWTGGDYEQYF. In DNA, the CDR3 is TGTGCCAGCAGTTACTCCCCCTGGACAGGGGGCGATTACGAGCAGTACTTC.

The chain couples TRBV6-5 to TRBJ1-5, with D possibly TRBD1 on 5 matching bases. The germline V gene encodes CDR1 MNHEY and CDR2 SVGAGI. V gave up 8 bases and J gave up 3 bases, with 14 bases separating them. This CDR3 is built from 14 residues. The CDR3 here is CASRKQGLNQPQHF. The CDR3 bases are TGTGCCAGCCGAAAGCAGGGACTCAATCAGCCCCAGCATTTT.

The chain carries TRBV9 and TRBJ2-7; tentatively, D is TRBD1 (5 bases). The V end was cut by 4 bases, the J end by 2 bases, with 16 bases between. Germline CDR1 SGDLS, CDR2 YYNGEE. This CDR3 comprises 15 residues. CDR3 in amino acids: CASSPKASDTYEQYF. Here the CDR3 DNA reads TGTGCCAGCAGCCCGAAGGCCTCGGACACCTACGAGCAGTACTTC.

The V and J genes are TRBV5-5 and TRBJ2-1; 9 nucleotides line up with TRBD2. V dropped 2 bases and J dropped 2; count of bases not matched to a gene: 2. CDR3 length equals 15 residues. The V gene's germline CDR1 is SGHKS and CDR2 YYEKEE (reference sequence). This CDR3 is CASSFGGGAYNEQFF. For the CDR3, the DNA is TGTGCCAGCAGCTTTGGCGGGGGGGCCTACAATGAGCAGTTCTTC.

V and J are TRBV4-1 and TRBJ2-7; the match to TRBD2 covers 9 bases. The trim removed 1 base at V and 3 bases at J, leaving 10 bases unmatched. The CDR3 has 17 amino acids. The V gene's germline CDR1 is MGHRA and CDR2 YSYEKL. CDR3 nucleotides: TGCGCCAGCAGCCAAGCTTTCGAGCGGGAGGCTTACTACGAGCAGTACTTC. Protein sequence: CASSQAFEREAYYEQYF.

DNA of the CDR3: TGCAGCGTTCTCGGACTAGCGGGAATACATGAGCAGTTCTTC. Residues: CSVLGLAGIHEQFF. This chain uses TRBV29-1 with TRBJ2-1; 12 bases align to TRBD2. Unmatched junction bases numbered 7, after V lost 5 bases and J lost 8 bases. Germline V CDR1 and CDR2: SQVTM, ANQGSEA. CDR3 size: 14 residues.